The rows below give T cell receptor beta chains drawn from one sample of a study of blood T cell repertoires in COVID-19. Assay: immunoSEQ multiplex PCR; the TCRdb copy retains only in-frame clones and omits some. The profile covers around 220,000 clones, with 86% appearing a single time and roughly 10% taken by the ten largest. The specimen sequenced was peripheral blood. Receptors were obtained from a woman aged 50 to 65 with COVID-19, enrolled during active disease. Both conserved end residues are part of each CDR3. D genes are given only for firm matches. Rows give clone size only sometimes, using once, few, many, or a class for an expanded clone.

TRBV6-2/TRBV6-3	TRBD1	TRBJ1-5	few	TGTGCCAGCAGCCCGCGCGACAGGGGGATCGCCCAGCATTTT	CASSPRDRGIAQHF
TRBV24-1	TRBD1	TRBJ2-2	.	TGTGCCACCAGTGAGGACAGGCGGGCTGGGGAGCTGTTTTTT	CATSEDRRAGELFF
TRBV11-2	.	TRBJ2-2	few	TGCCTTAGTCTTAGCTGGAACACCGGGGAGCTGTTTTTT	CLSLSWNTGELFF
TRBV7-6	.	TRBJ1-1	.	TGTGCCAGCAGCCCCCAAGGAGGGAACACTGAAGCTTTCTTT	CASSPQGGNTEAFF
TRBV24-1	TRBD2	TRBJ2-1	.	TGTGCCACCCGCTCTAGCGGGGGGTACAATGAGCAGTTCTTC	CATRSSGGYNEQFF
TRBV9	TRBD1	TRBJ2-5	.	TGTGCCAGCAGCGAGTGGGACAGCCAAGAGACCCAGTACTTC	CASSEWDSQETQYF
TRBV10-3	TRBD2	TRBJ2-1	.	TGTGCCCACGGGGAGGGCGGGGGAGTATACAATGAGCAGTTCTTC	CAHGEGGGVYNEQFF
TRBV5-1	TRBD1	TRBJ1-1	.	TGCGCCAGCAGCCACAGGGGGGAAAGGACTGAAGCTTTCTTT	CASSHRGERTEAFF
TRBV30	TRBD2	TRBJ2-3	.	TGTGCCTGGAGTTCGGAAGCGGGGGGGCCGGGAGATACGCAGTATTTT	CAWSSEAGGPGDTQYF
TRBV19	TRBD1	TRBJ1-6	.	TGTGCCAGTAGTGCGGGACAGGGACCATCACCCCTCCACTTT	CASSAGQGPSPLHF
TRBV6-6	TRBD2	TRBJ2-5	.	TGTGCCAGCAGTTACCCAGGGAGGGGCCGGCAAGAGACCCAGTACTTC	CASSYPGRGRQETQYF
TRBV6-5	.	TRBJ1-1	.	TGTGCCAGCAGATTTTCAGGGAACACTGAAGCTTTCTTT	CASRFSGNTEAFF
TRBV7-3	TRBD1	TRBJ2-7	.	TGTGCCAGCAGCGCGGGACAGGGGCGTGACGAGCAGTACTTC	CASSAGQGRDEQYF
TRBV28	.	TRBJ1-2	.	TGTGCCAGCAGTTTGGTGGGGCTTGGGTATGGCTACACCTTC	CASSLVGLGYGYTF
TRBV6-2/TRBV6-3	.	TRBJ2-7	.	TGTGCCAGCAGTCCCGGGGTTTGGCAGTACTTC	CASSPGVWQYF
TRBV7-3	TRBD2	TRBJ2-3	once	TGTGCCAGCAGCAGATTACTAGCGGATACGCAGTATTTT	CASSRLLADTQYF
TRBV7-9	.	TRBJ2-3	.	TGTGCCAGCAGCCCACAGGTGGATACGCAGTATTTT	CASSPQVDTQYF
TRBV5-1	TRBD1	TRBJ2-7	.	TGCGCCAGCAGCTATTGGACAGGGGTCTCCTACGAGCAGTACTTC	CASSYWTGVSYEQYF
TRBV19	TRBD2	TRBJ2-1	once	TGTGCCAGTAGTATCTGGGCCGGGGGGGCTTACAATGAGCAGTTCTTC	CASSIWAGGAYNEQFF
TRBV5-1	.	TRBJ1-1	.	TGCGCCAGCAGCTGGGAGGGCCCGAACACTGAAGCTTTCTTT	CASSWEGPNTEAFF
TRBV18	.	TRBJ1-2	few	TGTGCCAGCTCACCACTATCCGGGACTAACCCCTTCGCTGGCTACACCTTC	CASSPLSGTNPFAGYTF
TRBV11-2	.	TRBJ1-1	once	TGTGCCAGCAGCTTAGGAGGAGGGATGAACACTGAAGCTTTCTTT	CASSLGGGMNTEAFF
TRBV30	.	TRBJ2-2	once	TGTGCCTGGAAGCGGACTATGGGCACCGGGGAGCTGTTTTTT	CAWKRTMGTGELFF
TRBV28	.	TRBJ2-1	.	TGTGCCAGCAGTCCCCAGTTTGAGCAGTTCTTC	CASSPQFEQFF
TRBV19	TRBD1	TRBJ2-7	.	TGTGCCAGTAACCCGACAGGGGGCTACGAGCAGTACTTC	CASNPTGGYEQYF
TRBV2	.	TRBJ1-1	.	TGTGCCAGCAGTCGTAGCATGAACACTGAAGCTTTCTTT	CASSRSMNTEAFF